This passage covers 4 T cell receptor beta chains from one sample sequenced in a study of regulatory T cells in long-lasting Graves disease. The time point here: newly diagnosed GD, antithyroid drugs for less than 3 months. After RNA was extracted from PBMCs, the TCR library was made from it. CDR3-region Arm-PCR and iRepertoire HTBI primers produced the TCR beta libraries. TCRdb recomputed calls from the multiplex PCR reads with MiXCR, one row per CDR3 protein. The data show some 560,000 distinct CDR3 sequences, 15% to 20% seen once. The same sample was also studied in work on T cells in Graves' hyperthyroidism and ophthalmopathy.

The starting material was peripheral blood mononuclear cells (PBMCs), obtained at new diagnosis, from a patient treated with antithyroid drugs. The receptor set was obtained from a woman aged 40-60 years with Graves disease.

A few counts support this clonotype. The chain employs TRBV19 and TRBJ2-7, with TRBD1 as a possible D gene (6 bases). This CDR3 contains 14 residues. V was cut by 4 bases and J by 0 bases, with 10 bases left in between. CDR1 is LNHDA, CDR2 SQIVND, per germline (reference sequence). In nucleotides, the CDR3 is TGTGCCAGTAGTAGAGAGGACAGCTCCTACGAGCAGTACTTC. Residues: CASSREDSSYEQYF.

This clonotype was recorded a few times. The chain has TRBV3-1 and TRBJ2-7, with D possibly TRBD1 on 6 matching bases. V shed 1 base and J shed 3 bases, with 10 bases lying between them. Per the germline V gene, CDR1 is LGHDT and CDR2 is YNNKEL (reference sequence). The CDR3 consists of 14 residues. The CDR3 bases are TGTGCCAGCAGCCAAGTGGCAGGGGTCTACGAGCAGTACTTC. Its protein is CASSQVAGVYEQYF.

This clonotype was counted ten times or more. The chain couples TRBV27 to TRBJ1-1; 8 bases agree with TRBD1. The germline gives CDR1 MNHEY, CDR2 SMNVEV (reference sequence). The CDR3 consists of 15 residues. J lost 4 bases, V lost 5 bases, and 9 bases had no gene match. The CDR3, as DNA: TGTGCCAGCAGTGAGCTGGACAGGGTAGGCACTGAAGCTTTCTTT. Translating it yields CASSELDRVGTEAFF.

This clonotype appeared a single time. The CDR3 coding sequence is TGTGCCAGCAGTTTAGTCCCTTGGGAGCAGTACTTC. As protein: CASSLVPWEQYF. The chain joins TRBV12-3 or TRBV12-4 to TRBJ2-7; D remains unclear. CDR3 size: 12 residues. Trimming cost V 1 base and J 7 bases, with 8 bases left between them.